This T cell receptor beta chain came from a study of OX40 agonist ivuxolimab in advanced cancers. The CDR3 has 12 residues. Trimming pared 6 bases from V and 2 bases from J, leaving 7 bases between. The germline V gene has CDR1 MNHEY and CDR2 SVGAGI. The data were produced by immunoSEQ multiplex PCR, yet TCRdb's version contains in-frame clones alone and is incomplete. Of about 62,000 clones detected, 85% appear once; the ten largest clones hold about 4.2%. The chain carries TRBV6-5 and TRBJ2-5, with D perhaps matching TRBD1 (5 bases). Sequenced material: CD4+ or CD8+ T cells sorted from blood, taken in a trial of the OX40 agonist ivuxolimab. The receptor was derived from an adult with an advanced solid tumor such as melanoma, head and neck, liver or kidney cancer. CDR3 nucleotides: TGTGCCAGCAGACAGGTTCAAGAGACCCAGTACTTC. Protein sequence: CASRQVQETQYF.